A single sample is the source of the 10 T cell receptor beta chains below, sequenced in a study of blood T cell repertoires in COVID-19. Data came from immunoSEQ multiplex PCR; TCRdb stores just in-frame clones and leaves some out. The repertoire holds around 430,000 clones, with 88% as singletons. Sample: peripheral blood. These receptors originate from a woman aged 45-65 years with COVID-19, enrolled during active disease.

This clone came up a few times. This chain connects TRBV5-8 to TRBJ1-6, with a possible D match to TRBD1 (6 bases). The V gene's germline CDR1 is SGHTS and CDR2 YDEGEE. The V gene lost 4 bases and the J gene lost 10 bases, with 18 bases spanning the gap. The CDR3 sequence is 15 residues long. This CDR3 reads CASSPDGGTGSPLHF. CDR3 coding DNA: TGTGCCAGCAGCCCGGATGGGGGCACGGGCTCACCCCTCCACTTT.

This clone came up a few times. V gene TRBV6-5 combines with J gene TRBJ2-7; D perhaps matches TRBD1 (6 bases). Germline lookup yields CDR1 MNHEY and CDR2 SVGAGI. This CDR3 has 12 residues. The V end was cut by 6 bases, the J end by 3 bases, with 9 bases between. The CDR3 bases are TGTGCCAGCAGGGGCAGGGGCTACGAGCAGTACTTC. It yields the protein CASRGRGYEQYF.

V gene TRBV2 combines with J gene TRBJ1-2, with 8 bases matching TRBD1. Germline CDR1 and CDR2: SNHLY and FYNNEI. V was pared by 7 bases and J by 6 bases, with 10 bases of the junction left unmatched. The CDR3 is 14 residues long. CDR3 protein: CASTGQGRRDGYTF. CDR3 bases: TGTGCCAGCACCGGACAGGGAAGACGGGATGGCTACACCTTC. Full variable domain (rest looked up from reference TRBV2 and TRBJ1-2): EPEVTQTPSHQVTQMGQEVILRCVPISNHLYFYWYRQILGQKVEFLVSFYNNEISEKSEIFDDQFSVERPDGSNFTLKIRSTKLEDSAMYFCASTGQGRRDGYTFGSGTRLTVV.

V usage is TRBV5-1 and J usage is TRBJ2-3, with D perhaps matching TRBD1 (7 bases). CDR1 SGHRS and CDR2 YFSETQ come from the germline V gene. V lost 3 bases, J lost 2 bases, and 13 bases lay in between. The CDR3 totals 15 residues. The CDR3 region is CASSSQGTYTDTQYF. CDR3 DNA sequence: TGCGCCAGCAGCTCACAGGGGACTTACACAGATACGCAGTATTTT.

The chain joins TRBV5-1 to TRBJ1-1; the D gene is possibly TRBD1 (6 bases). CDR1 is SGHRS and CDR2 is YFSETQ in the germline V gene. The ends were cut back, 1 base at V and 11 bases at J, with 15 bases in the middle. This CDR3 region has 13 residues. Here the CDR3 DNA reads TGCGCCAGCAGCTTGTACATGGACAGTGTGGCTTTCTTT. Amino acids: CASSLYMDSVAFF.

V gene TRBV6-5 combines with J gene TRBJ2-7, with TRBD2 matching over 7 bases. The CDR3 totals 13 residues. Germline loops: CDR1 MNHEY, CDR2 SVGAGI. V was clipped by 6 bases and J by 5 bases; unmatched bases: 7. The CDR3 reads CASRPRLAHEQYF. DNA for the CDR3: TGTGCCAGCAGGCCCAGACTAGCCCACGAGCAGTACTTC.

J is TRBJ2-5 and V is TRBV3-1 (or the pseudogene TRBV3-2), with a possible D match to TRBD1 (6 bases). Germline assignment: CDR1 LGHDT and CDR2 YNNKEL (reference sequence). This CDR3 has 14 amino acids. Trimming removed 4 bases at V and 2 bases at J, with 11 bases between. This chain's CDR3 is CASSLRTAQETQYF. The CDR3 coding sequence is TGTGCCAGCAGCCTTCGGACAGCACAAGAGACCCAGTACTTC.

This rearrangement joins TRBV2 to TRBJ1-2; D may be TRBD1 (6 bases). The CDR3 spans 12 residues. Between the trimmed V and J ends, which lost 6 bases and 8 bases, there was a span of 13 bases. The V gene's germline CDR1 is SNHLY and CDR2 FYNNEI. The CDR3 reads CASSIGTTGYTF. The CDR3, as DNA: TGTGCCAGCAGCATCGGGACAACGGGCTACACCTTC.

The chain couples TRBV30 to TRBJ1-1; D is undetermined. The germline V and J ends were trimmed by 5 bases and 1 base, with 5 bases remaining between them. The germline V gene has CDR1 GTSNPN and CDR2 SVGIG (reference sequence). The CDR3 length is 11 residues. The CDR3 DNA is TGTGCCTGGGAGAGGAACACTGAAGCTTTCTTT. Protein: CAWERNTEAFF.

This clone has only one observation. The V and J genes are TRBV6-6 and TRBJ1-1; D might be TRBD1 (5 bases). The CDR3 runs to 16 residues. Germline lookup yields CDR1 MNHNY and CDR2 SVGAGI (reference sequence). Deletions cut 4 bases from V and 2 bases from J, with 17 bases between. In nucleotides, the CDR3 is TGTGCCAGCAGTTGGGGGAGGGGAAGGGGCAACACTGAAGCTTTCTTT. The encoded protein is CASSWGRGRGNTEAFF.